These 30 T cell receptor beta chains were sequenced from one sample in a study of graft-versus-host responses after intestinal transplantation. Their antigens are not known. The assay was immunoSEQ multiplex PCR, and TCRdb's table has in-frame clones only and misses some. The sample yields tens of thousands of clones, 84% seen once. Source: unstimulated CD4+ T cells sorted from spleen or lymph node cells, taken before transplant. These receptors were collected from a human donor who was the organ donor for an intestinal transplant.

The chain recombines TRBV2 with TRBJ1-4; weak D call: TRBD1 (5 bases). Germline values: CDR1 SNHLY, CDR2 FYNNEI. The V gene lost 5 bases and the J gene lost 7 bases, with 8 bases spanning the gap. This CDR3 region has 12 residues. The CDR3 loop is CASSFDSEKLFF. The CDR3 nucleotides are TGTGCCAGCAGTTTTGACAGTGAAAAACTGTTTTTT.

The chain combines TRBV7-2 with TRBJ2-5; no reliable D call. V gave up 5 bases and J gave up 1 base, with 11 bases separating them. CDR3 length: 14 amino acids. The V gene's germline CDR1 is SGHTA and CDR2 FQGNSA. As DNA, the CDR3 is TGTGCCAGCAGCCCCCACAGTGCCCAAGAGACCCAGTACTTC. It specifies CASSPHSAQETQYF.

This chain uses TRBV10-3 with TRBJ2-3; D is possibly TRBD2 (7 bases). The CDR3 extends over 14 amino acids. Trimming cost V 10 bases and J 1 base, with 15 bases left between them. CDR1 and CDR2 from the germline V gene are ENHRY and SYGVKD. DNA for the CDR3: TGTGCCACCTGGGGGGGCGGGGGCACAGATACGCAGTATTTT. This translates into CATWGGGGTDTQYF.

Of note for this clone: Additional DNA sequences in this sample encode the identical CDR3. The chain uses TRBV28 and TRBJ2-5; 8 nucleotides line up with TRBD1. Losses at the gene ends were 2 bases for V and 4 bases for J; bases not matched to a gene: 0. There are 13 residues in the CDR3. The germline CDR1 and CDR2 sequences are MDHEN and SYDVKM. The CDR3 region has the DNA TGTGCCAGCAGTTTACAGGGGGCAGAGACCCAGTACTTC. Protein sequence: CASSLQGAETQYF.

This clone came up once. The CDR3 sequence is CASSPGSSGANSPLHF. The CDR3, as DNA: TGTGCCAGCAGCCCGGGGTCATCCGGTGCAAATTCACCCCTCCACTTT. The chain has TRBV14 and TRBJ1-6; no firm D call. Germline CDR1 is SGHDN and CDR2 is FVKESK. The CDR3 has 16 residues. V lost 4 bases and J 7 bases, leaving 17 bases between the germline ends.

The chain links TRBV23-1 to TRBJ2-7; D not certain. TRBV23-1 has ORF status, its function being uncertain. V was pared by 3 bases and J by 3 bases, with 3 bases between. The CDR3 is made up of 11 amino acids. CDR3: CASSHYYEQYV. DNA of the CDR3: TGCGCCAGCAGTCATTACTACGAGCAGTACGTC.

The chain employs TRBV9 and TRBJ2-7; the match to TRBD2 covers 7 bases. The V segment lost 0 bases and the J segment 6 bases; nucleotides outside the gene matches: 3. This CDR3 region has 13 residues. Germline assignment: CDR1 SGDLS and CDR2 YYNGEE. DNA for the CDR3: TGTGCCAGCAGCGTAGGCCCGGGGGGCGAGCAGTACGTC. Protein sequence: CASSVGPGGEQYV.

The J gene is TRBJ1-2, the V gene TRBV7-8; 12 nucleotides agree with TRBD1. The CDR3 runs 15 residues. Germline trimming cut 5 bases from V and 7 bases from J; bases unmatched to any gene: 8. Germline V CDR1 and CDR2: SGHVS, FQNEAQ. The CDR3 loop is CASSQGGQGASGYTF. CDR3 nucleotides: TGTGCCAGCAGCCAGGGGGGACAGGGGGCTTCTGGCTACACCTTC.

The CDR3 spells CASRAGTGGVEQYV. CDR3 nucleotides: TGTGCCAGCAGAGCCGGGACAGGGGGCGTAGAGCAGTACGTC. J is TRBJ2-7 and V is TRBV6-1; 12 nucleotides match TRBD1. V was clipped by 6 bases and J by 7 bases; unmatched bases: 7. Germline CDR1 MNHNS, CDR2 SASEGT. CDR3 length equals 14 residues.

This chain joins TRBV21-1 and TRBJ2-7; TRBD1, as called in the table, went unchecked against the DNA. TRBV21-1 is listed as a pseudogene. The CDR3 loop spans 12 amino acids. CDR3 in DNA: TGTGCCAGCAAGGACAGGGAATACGAGCAGTACGTC. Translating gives CASKDREYEQYV.

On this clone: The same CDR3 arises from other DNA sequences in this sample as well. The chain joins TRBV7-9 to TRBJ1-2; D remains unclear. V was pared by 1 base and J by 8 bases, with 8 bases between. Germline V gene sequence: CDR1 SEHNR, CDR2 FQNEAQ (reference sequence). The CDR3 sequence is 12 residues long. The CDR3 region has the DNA TGTGCCAGCAGCTTAGAAGGCGGAGGCTACACCTTC. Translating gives CASSLEGGGYTF.

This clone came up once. CDR3 coding DNA: TGTGCCACCAGCAGTCTCGACAGGGCCGTTTCACCCCTCCACTTT. This codes for CATSSLDRAVSPLHF. The chain joins TRBV15 to TRBJ1-6; 7 nucleotides match TRBD1. The length of the CDR3 is 15 residues. Germline V CDR1 and CDR2: LNHNV, YYDKDF (reference sequence). After removal of 3 bases from V and 9 bases from J, the junction contained 8 bases not matched to a gene.

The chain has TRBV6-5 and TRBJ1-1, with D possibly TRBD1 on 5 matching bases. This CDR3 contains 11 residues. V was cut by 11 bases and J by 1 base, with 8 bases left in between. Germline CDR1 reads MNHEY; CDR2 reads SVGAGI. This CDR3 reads CAHRKNTEAFF. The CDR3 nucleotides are TGTGCCCACAGGAAGAACACTGAAGCTTTCTTT.

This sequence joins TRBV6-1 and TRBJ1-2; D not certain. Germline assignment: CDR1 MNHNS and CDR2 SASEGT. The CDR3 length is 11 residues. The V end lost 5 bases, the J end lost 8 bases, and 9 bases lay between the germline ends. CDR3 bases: TGTGCCAGCAGTTTTACTATCGGCTACACCTTC. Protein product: CASSFTIGYTF.

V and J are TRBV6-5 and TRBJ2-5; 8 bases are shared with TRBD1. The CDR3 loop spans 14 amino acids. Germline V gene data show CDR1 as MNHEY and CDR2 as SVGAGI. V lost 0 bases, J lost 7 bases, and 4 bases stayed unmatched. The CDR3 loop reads CASSYSQGAGTQYF. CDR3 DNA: TGTGCCAGCAGTTACTCGCAGGGGGCGGGGACCCAGTACTTC.

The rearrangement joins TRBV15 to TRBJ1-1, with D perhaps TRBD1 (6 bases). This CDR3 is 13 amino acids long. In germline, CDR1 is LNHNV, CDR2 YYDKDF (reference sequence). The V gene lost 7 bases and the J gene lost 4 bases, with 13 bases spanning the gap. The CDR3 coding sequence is TGTGCCACCACCGCAACAGGGTTCACTGAAGCTTTCTTT. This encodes CATTATGFTEAFF.

DNA of the CDR3: TGTGCCAGCAGTGTGGACAGTCGATCACCCCTCCACTTT. Protein sequence: CASSVDSRSPLHF. The rearrangement joins TRBV6-5 to TRBJ1-6, with a tentative D call TRBD1 (6 bases). V lost 5 bases to trimming and J lost 10 bases, with 12 bases between them. Germline assignment: CDR1 MNHEY and CDR2 SVGAGI. CDR3 size: 13 residues.

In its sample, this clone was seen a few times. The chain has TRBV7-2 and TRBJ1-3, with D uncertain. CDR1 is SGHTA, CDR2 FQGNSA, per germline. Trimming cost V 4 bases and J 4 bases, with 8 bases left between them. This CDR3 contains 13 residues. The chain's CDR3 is CASSSYEGNTIYF. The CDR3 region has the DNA TGTGCCAGCAGCTCCTATGAGGGAAACACCATATATTTT.

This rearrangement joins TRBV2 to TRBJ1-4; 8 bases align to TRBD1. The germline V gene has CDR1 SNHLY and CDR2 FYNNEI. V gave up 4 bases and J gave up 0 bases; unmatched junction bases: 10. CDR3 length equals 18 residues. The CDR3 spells CASSVRQGRGATNEKLFF. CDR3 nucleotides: TGTGCCAGCAGTGTCCGACAGGGGCGGGGTGCAACTAATGAAAAACTGTTTTTT.

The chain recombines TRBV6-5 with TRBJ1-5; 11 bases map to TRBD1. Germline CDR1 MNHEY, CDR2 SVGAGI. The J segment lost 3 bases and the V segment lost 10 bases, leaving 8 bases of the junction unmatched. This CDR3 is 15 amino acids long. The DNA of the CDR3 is TGTGCCACCTCCGGGACAGGGGGATTCAATCAGCCCCAGCATTTT. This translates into CATSGTGGFNQPQHF.

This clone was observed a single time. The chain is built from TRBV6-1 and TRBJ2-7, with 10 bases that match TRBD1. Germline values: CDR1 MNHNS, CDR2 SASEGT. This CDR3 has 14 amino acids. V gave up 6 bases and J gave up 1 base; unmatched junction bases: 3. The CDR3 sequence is CASRGQGTSYEQYV. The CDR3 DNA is TGTGCCAGCAGGGGACAGGGGACTTCCTACGAGCAGTACGTC.

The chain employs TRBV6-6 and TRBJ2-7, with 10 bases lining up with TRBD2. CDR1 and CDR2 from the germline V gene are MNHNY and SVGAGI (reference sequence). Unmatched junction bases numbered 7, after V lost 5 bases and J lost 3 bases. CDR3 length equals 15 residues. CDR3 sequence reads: CASSPGLAALYEQYV. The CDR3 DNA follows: TGTGCCAGCAGTCCCGGACTAGCGGCGCTCTACGAGCAGTACGTC.

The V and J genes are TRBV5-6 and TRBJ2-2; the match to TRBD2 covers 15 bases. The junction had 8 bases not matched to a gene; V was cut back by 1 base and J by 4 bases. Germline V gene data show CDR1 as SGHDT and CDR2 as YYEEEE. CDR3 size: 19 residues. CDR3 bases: TGTGCCAGCAGCTTGCCCGGACTAGCGGGGGGGCGGGGCACCGGGGAGCTGTTTTTT. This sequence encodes CASSLPGLAGGRGTGELFF.

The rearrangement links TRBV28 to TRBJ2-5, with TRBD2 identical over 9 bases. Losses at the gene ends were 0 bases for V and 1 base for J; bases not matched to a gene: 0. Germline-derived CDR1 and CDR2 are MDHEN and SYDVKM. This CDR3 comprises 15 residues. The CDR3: CASSLWRGGQETQYF. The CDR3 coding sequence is TGTGCCAGCAGTTTATGGCGGGGGGGCCAAGAGACCCAGTACTTC.

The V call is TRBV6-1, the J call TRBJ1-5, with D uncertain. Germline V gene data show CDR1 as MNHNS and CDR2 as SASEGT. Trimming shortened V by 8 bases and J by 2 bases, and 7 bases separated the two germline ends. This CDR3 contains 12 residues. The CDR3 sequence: CASLLGNQPQHF. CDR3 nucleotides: TGTGCCAGCTTACTAGGCAATCAGCCCCAGCATTTT.

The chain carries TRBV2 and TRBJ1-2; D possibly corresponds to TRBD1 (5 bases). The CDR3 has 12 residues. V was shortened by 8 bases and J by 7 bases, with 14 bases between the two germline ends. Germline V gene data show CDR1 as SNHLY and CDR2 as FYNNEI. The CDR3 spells CASSIKGFGYTF. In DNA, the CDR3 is TGTGCCAGCTCCATTAAGGGGTTTGGCTACACCTTC.

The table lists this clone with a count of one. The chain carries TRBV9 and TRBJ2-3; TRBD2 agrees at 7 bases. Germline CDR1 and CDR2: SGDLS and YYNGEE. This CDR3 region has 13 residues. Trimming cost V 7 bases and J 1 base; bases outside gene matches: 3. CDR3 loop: CASRGDGTDTQYF. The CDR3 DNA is TGTGCCAGCCGGGGGGATGGCACAGATACGCAGTATTTT.

CDR3 region: CASSEMGQGSQPQHF. The CDR3 DNA reads as TGTGCCAGCAGTGAAATGGGACAGGGTTCTCAGCCCCAGCATTTT. V usage is TRBV6-1 and J usage is TRBJ1-5; 9 bases are shared with TRBD1. Germline V gene data show CDR1 as MNHNS and CDR2 as SASEGT. With V trimmed by 2 bases and J by 6 bases, 5 bases remained unmatched. This CDR3 region has 15 residues.

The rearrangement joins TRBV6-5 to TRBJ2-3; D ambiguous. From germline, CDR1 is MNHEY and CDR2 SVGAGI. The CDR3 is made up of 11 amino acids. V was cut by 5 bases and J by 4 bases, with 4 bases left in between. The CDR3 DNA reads TGTGCCAGCAGTACTCCAGATACGCAGTATTTT. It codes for CASSTPDTQYF.

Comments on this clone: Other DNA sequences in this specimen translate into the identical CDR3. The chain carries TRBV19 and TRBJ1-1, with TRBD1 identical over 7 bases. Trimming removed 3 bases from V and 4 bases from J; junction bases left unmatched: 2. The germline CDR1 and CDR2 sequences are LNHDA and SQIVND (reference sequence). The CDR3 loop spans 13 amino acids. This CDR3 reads CASSIQGGTEAFF. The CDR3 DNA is TGTGCCAGTAGTATCCAGGGGGGCACTGAAGCTTTCTTT.